Following are 12 T cell receptor beta chains from one sample sequenced in a study of PD-1 blockade in classical Hodgkin lymphoma. Profiled with immunoSEQ multiplex PCR; TCRdb holds only in-frame clones, not every one. The table lists just over 60,000 clones, 70% to 90% of them singletons. All patients relapsed after autologous stem cell transplantation, and brentuximab vedotin exposure varied. This material consisted of peripheral blood mononuclear cells (PBMCs), taken at baseline. The receptor source for this set is a human donor with classical Hodgkin lymphoma.

The V gene is TRBV28, the J gene TRBJ2-7; D uncertain. CDR3 length equals 14 residues. V was pared by 5 bases and J by 1 base, with 12 bases between. In germline, CDR1 is MDHEN, CDR2 SYDVKM. CDR3 amino acids: CASSLVELSYEQYF. The CDR3 DNA sequence: TGTGCCAGCAGTCTCGTAGAACTATCCTACGAGCAGTACTTC.

The chain couples TRBV6-5 to TRBJ1-4; 8 nucleotides align to TRBD1. The CDR3 consists of 15 residues. Germline values: CDR1 MNHEY, CDR2 SVGAGI. The ends lost 2 bases at V and 8 bases at J; junction bases unmatched: 7. In DNA form, the CDR3 reads TGTGCCAGCAGTTACGGACAGGGCTTATACGAAAAACTGTTTTTT. Its protein product is CASSYGQGLYEKLFF.

The V gene is TRBV11-2, the J gene TRBJ2-2; TRBD2 aligns across 8 bases. CDR3 length: 17 amino acids. The germline V gene has CDR1 SGHAT and CDR2 FQNNGV. Trimming took 5 bases from V and 0 from J; bases not matched to a gene: 8. The CDR3 DNA reads as TGTGCCAGCAGCGGACGTAGCGGGGTAACGAACACCGGGGAGCTGTTTTTT. Translating it yields CASSGRSGVTNTGELFF. Full variable domain (missing parts from reference TRBV11-2 and TRBJ2-2): EAGVAQSPRYKIIEKRQSVAFWCNPISGHATLYWYQQILGQGPKLLIQFQNNGVVDDSQLPKDRFSAERLKGVDSTLKIQPAKLEDSAVYLCASSGRSGVTNTGELFFGEGSRLTVL.

This rearrangement joins TRBV5-8 to TRBJ1-4; 9 bases agree with TRBD1. The V gene's germline CDR1 is SGHTS and CDR2 YDEGEE. The CDR3 has 16 residues. V gave up 3 bases and J gave up 4 bases; unmatched junction bases: 7. Here the CDR3 reads CASSSGTGKLNEKLFF. The CDR3 bases are TGTGCCAGCAGCTCTGGGACAGGGAAACTTAATGAAAAACTGTTTTTT.

The chain joins TRBV18 to TRBJ2-5; 8 bases are shared with TRBD2. J was trimmed by 2 bases and V by 4 bases; bases with no gene match: 12. Germline CDR1 reads KGHSH; CDR2 reads LQKENI. This CDR3 has 17 residues. CDR3 sequence (DNA): TGTGCCAGCTCACTTACCGGGACTAGTTTTGGTCAAGAGACCCAGTACTTC. This codes for CASSLTGTSFGQETQYF.

This clone was observed once. The chain links TRBV11-2 to TRBJ1-3; D remains unclear. Trimming left V 2 bases short and J 5 bases short, with 10 bases between. This CDR3 has 14 residues. Germline lookup yields CDR1 SGHAT and CDR2 FQNNGV. The CDR3 loop reads CASSLRVARNTIYF. The CDR3 DNA follows: TGTGCCAGCAGCTTACGGGTGGCAAGAAACACCATATATTTT.

The genes are TRBV7-6 and TRBJ1-5; no clear D gene. Trimming removed 5 bases at V and 0 bases at J, with 14 bases between. CDR3 length equals 16 residues. Germline assignment: CDR1 SGHVS and CDR2 FNYEAQ. The CDR3 DNA follows: TGTGCCAGCAGCGCCGGAACAGCCTATAGCAATCAGCCCCAGCATTTT. This gives the protein CASSAGTAYSNQPQHF.

The V gene is TRBV7-2, the J gene TRBJ1-4; D remains unclear. Deletions cut 1 base from V and 7 bases from J, with 16 bases between. This CDR3 spans 16 amino acids. CDR1 and CDR2 from the germline V gene are SGHTA and FQGNSA. CDR3 coding DNA: TGTGCCAGCAGCTTAGTGGTCGGCCGGTCGGGTGAAAAACTGTTTTTT. Its translation is CASSLVVGRSGEKLFF.

This chain joins TRBV15 and TRBJ2-5; D not certain. The CDR3 covers 13 residues. Trimming stripped 1 base from V and 2 bases from J, with 5 bases between. Germline V gene lookup returns CDR1 LNHNV and CDR2 YYDKDF (reference sequence). The CDR3 loop is CATSRGKQETQYF. Here the CDR3 DNA reads TGTGCCACCAGCAGAGGAAAGCAAGAGACCCAGTACTTC. The variable domain in full, completed from reference TRBV15 and TRBJ2-5, reads DAMVIQNPRYQVTQFGKPVTLSCSQTLNHNVMYWYQQKSSQAPKLLFHYYDKDFNNEADTPDNFQSRRPNTSFCFLDIRSPGLGDTAMYLCATSRGKQETQYFGPGTRLLVL.

V and J are TRBV5-1 and TRBJ1-1, with D maybe TRBD1 (5 bases). The CDR3 length is 14 residues. The ends were cut back, 6 bases at V and 1 base at J, with 13 bases in the middle. Germline-derived CDR1 and CDR2 are SGHRS and YFSETQ. CDR3 in DNA: TGCGCCAGCACCCGGGACGGACCGAACACTGAAGCTTTCTTT. This encodes CASTRDGPNTEAFF.

The table lists this clone with a count of one. The chain employs TRBV28 and TRBJ2-7, with D possibly TRBD1 on 6 matching bases. Trimming removed 7 bases from V and 5 bases from J, with 21 bases in between. Germline V gene lookup returns CDR1 MDHEN and CDR2 SYDVKM. The CDR3 has 15 amino acids. The chain's CDR3 is CASTTWPTNRDEQYF. The CDR3 DNA follows: TGTGCCAGCACTACCTGGCCTACTAACAGGGACGAGCAGTACTTC.

The V call is TRBV19, the J call TRBJ1-1; D unclear. Trimming cost V 1 base and J 3 bases, with 15 bases left between them. Germline V gene lookup returns CDR1 LNHDA and CDR2 SQIVND (reference sequence). This CDR3 has 16 residues. In DNA form, the CDR3 reads TGTGCCAGTAGTATAGTAGGCCTTCTCCATTACACTGAAGCTTTCTTT. Its translation is CASSIVGLLHYTEAFF.